This is a list of T cell receptor beta chains from one sample in a study of cytomegalovirus exposure and HLA in healthy donors. This table comes from immunoSEQ multiplex PCR, and its TCRdb copy is limited to in-frame clones, with some not included. The repertoire holds 170,000 or so clones, 75% to 90% seen once, with over 1.5% in the top ten. The sequenced sample consisted of PBMCs. The origin of the receptors is a man over 45 in good health and CMV-seronegative. Each CDR3 is given with its conserved first and last residue. A D gene is named only where the DNA matches it firmly. Clone size is given for some rows only: seen once, a few or many times, or a class if the clone is expanded.

size	V	J	D	DNA	CDR3
-	TRBV10-3	TRBJ2-1	TRBD2	TGTGCCATCAGCTCACACGGACTAGCCAAAAATGAGCAGTTCTTC	CAISSHGLAKNEQFF
-	TRBV6-5	TRBJ2-3	TRBD2	TGTGCCAGCACCATAGGGGAGGGTACGCAGTATTTT	CASTIGEGTQYF
-	TRBV6-6	TRBJ2-6	-	TGTGCCAGCAGTCCCTCCTATGCCTCTGGGGCCAACGTCCTGACTTTC	CASSPSYASGANVLTF
-	TRBV11-2	TRBJ2-3	TRBD1	TGTGCCAGCAGCTTAGAGGGGAGACAGGGATTCACAGATACGCAGTATTTT	CASSLEGRQGFTDTQYF
-	TRBV4-3	TRBJ2-7	TRBD2	TGCGCCAGCAGCCTTCGACTAGCGGCCAACTACGAGCAGTACTTC	CASSLRLAANYEQYF
-	TRBV5-1	TRBJ1-5	TRBD1	TGCGCCAGCCGCAGGACAGGGGCCGACAATCAGCCCCAGCATTTT	CASRRTGADNQPQHF
-	TRBV4-1	TRBJ1-2	-	TGCGCCAGCAGCCAACCAGTACAGGGCATATACTATGGCTACACCTTC	CASSQPVQGIYYGYTF
-	TRBV2	TRBJ2-5	-	TGTGCCAGCAGTCCCAGTGGGACCCAGTACTTC	CASSPSGTQYF
-	TRBV27	TRBJ1-1	-	TGTGCCAGCAGCAACGGACGGAGGGGCACTGAAGCTTTCTTT	CASSNGRRGTEAFF
-	TRBV7-6	TRBJ2-2	TRBD2	TGTGCCAGCACCTTTAGGACTAGCGGGAGGTTAAACACCGGGGAGCTGTTTTTT	CASTFRTSGRLNTGELFF
-	TRBV28	TRBJ1-2	-	TGTGCCAGCGCCAGTAACTATGGCTACACCTTC	CASASNYGYTF
-	TRBV7-9	TRBJ2-7	-	TGTGCCAGCAGCTTAGCCCCAGGGCACGAGCAGTACTTC	CASSLAPGHEQYF
-	TRBV19	TRBJ2-3	TRBD1	TGTGCCAGTAGTACCCACAGGGGGTCGACAGATACGCAGTATTTT	CASSTHRGSTDTQYF
-	TRBV6-5	TRBJ2-5	TRBD1	TGTGCCAGCAGCCCAGGACAGGCGCTGCAAGAGACCCAGTACTTC	CASSPGQALQETQYF
-	TRBV7-3	TRBJ2-6	TRBD2	TGTGCCAGCAGCTTAAATGGGGGGGATCGGTCTGGGGCCAACGTCCTGACTTTC	CASSLNGGDRSGANVLTF
-	TRBV5-1	TRBJ2-7	TRBD1	TGCGCCAGTTACCGGACAGGGGGCTCCCACGAGCAGTACTTC	CASYRTGGSHEQYF
once	TRBV18	TRBJ2-7	TRBD1	TGTGCCAGCTCGCAATCTGGACAGGGCAGGGAGCAGTACTTC	CASSQSGQGREQYF
few	TRBV6-5	TRBJ1-6	TRBD1	TGTGCCAGCGAGGGGGCCCCTAATTCACCCCTCCACTTT	CASEGAPNSPLHF
-	TRBV18	TRBJ1-1	TRBD1	TGTGCCAGCTCACCCCTAGAACAGGGGTGGACTGAAGCTTTCTTT	CASSPLEQGWTEAFF
-	TRBV5-4	TRBJ1-2	TRBD1	TGTGCCAGCAGCTTACCGGGACAGGGAGGCTATGGCTACACCTTC	CASSLPGQGGYGYTF
-	TRBV9	TRBJ2-2	TRBD2	TGTGCCAGCAGCAATAGCGGGAGCGGCACCGGGGAGCTGTTTTTT	CASSNSGSGTGELFF
-	TRBV20-1	TRBJ1-1	-	TGCAGTGCTAGACTGGCCACTGAAGCTTTCTTT	CSARLATEAFF
few	TRBV4-3	TRBJ1-5	-	TGCGCCAGCAGCCAAGATCGGTATGTTACCGGCAATCAGCCCCAGCATTTT	CASSQDRYVTGNQPQHF
-	TRBV29-1	TRBJ1-2	TRBD1	TGCAGCGTAATTACAGGGGAATATGGAATGGATGGCTACACCTTC	CSVITGEYGMDGYTF
-	TRBV4-3	TRBJ1-5	TRBD1	TGCGCCAGCAGCCAATCACCCCCGGGACAGGGCTGGAGCAATCAGCCCCAGCATTTT	CASSQSPPGQGWSNQPQHF
-	TRBV5-1	TRBJ2-5	TRBD2	TGCGCCAGCAGCTTGGTTAGCGGGGGGCAAGAGACCCAGTACTTC	CASSLVSGGQETQYF
-	TRBV2	TRBJ2-5	TRBD2	TGTGCCAGCAGTAGGCGGGGGGGCCAGGAGGAGACCCAGTACTTC	CASSRRGGQEETQYF
-	TRBV27	TRBJ1-5	-	TGTGCCAGCAGCCGGGCGGGAAGCAATCAGCCCCAGCATTTT	CASSRAGSNQPQHF
-	TRBV6-6	TRBJ1-3	TRBD1	TGTGCCAGCAATACAGGGGCCTTTGGAAACACCATATATTTT	CASNTGAFGNTIYF
-	TRBV4-1	TRBJ2-1	-	TGCGCCAGCAGCCAACTCGGGACAAAGAGTCACAATGAGCAGTTCTTC	CASSQLGTKSHNEQFF
-	TRBV10-3	TRBJ2-7	TRBD1	TGTGCCATCAGTCCCGGGACAGGGGGCTCCTACGAGCAGTACTTC	CAISPGTGGSYEQYF
-	TRBV6-5	TRBJ1-5	-	TGTGCCAGCAGCACCTACAGGGATAATCAGCCCCAGCATTTT	CASSTYRDNQPQHF
-	TRBV9	TRBJ1-2	-	TGTGCCAGCAGCGTCTTTGCGGGCTATGGCTACACCTTC	CASSVFAGYGYTF
-	TRBV28	TRBJ2-2	-	TGTGCCAGCAGTTCGCGGGGGCCGGAGACCGGGGAGCTGTTTTTT	CASSSRGPETGELFF
once	TRBV11-2	TRBJ1-3	-	TGTGCCAGCAGCCTCGGGACACTGAGCTCTGGAAACACCATATATTTT	CASSLGTLSSGNTIYF
-	TRBV7-8	TRBJ2-7	TRBD1	TGTGCCAGCAGGAGACAGGGGTCACACGAGCAGTACTTC	CASRRQGSHEQYF
-	TRBV28	TRBJ2-7	-	TGTGCCAGCGGAACCTCAGGGGCCAGCTCCTACGAGCAGTACTTC	CASGTSGASSYEQYF
-	TRBV5-6	TRBJ2-3	TRBD2	TGTGCCAGCAGCCGGCTAGGGCGGGAGTTAACAGATACGCAGTATTTT	CASSRLGRELTDTQYF
-	TRBV2	TRBJ2-4	-	TGTGCCAGCAGTGAAAACAGGTCCAAAAACATTCAGTACTTC	CASSENRSKNIQYF
-	TRBV9	TRBJ2-2	TRBD1	TGTGCCAGCAGCGTAGTAGGGGGCAACACCGGGGAGCTGTTTTTT	CASSVVGGNTGELFF
-	TRBV12-5	TRBJ2-3	TRBD1	TGTGCTAGTGGGTCAGGGGGCATCGAGGTAGATACGCAGTATTTT	CASGSGGIEVDTQYF